This T cell receptor (beta chain) emerged from a study of shared clonotypes between healthy human individuals (TCRdb year 2020). Regarding the research as a whole: Three men and a couple of women, aged 18 to 49 years, made up the cohort. Per donor, three plates each were used for CD4 naive and CD4 memory, two for CD8 naive, and one for CD8 memory. To estimate repertoire size and how much clonotypes are shared between individuals, the study performed deep sequencing of blood TCR repertoires from five healthy adults. Different laboratories and diverse techniques were used to prepare libraries and sequence TCR repertoires, to increase sequencing depth and limit assay-specific biases. Each donor's leukapheresis produced roughly between about 0.9 and 9.5 billion PBMCs. General conclusions and limits of the study: Naive subsets generally had larger estimated clonotype richness than memory subsets. Even with the large sequencing depth, rarefaction of the sorted-subset datasets indicated that sequencing was incomplete. When a few donors were compared, the shared fraction of clonotypes was about 5% for naive CD4, 3.5% to 4% for naive CD8, 2% to 2.5% for memory CD4, and less than 0.45% for memory CD8. Compared with non-shared clonotypes, the clonotypes found in all four sorted-subset donors had higher generation probabilities. Sampling was limited to blood, and TCR repertoires in tissue likely differ from TCR repertoires in blood. Based on pairwise subsampling, the degree of clonotype sharing among donors was expected to be affected by sequencing depth. Because the study included only a small number of donors, the genetic and exposure-history diversity represented was limited.

Using the deep immunoSEQ assay, multiplex PCR amplified TCR CDR3 regions from genomic DNA. Extracted genomic DNA from each cell subset was distributed evenly across all wells of several immunoSEQ 96-well plates, and each plate was treated as a replicate. For sorted subsets, roughly 200 ng of genomic DNA, equivalent to around 31,000 T cell genomes, went into each replicate PCR. Purified libraries were quantified with a Qubit 3.0 fluorometer, sized on a Bioanalyzer 2100, and re-quantified with the KAPA Library Quantification kit. Each immunoSEQ 96-well plate was sequenced on its own single-read 150-cycle Illumina NextSeq 550 flow cell. Turning to the authors' computational methods: The immunoSEQ output contained only junctional sequences without quality scores, so filtering could not match that applied to full-length reads. Sequences were annotated with PyIR, a Python wrapper for IgBLAST v1.9, using IMGT germline references to assign V/J genes and CDR3. Reads were removed for weak V/J assignments (E-value above 1e-6), missing CDR3, stop codons, out-of-frame junctions, or ambiguous translated residues. V3J clonotypes were defined by identical inferred V gene, J gene, and CDR3 amino acid sequence. To compute the percentage overlap between repertoires, the number of shared unique clonotypes was divided by the size of the smaller repertoire. Richness of each repertoire was evaluated using RTK rarefaction, the Chao1 estimator, and Recon v2.1 estimates of unobserved clonotypes. OLGA was used to compute generation probabilities for all TCRbeta clonotypes that the gDNA method yielded from a few donors. TCRdb provides this immuneACCESS table in a form limited to in-frame rearrangements. Some clones are lacking; in checked studies, under half of them reflect an unresolved V gene, and why the rest are absent is not known. V and J calls and clone size are given by that table; D and trimming were obtained from the DNA. Here the sample has about 2 million clones; about 95% occur a single time. The ten most abundant clones make up roughly 1% of the sample.

A note on this clone: Its specific antigen is unknown. The record has no base qualities; no much larger clone is one base away.

The germline V gene yields SGHDT for CDR1 and YYEEEE for CDR2. V is reduced by 2 bases and J by 3 bases, leaving a spacing of 11 bases between them. The CDR3 numbers 14 residues from cysteine through phenylalanine. Only the CDR3 DNA is retained, 42 bases long and in frame from the first base. CD8 naive samples were obtained by positive selection for CCR7 among CD45RO-negative cells, yielding a CD45RA+CCR7+ population from which TemRA cells were excluded. The donors were healthy, HIV-negative adults with no recently reported acute infections or vaccinations. Only Caucasian adults living in Nashville, Tennessee, USA were represented among the donors. Blood was obtained by leukapheresis, after which PBMCs were separated by Ficoll-Histopaque density gradient centrifugation and cryopreserved in liquid nitrogen vapor phase. Analytical flow cytometry was used to check the purity and quantity of every magnetically sorted T cell population. Genomic DNA was isolated from every sorted fraction and measured by UV absorbance on a Nanodrop 2000c.

The sequence derives from a man between 18 and 29 years old in good health. The sequence joins TRBV5-6 to TRBJ1-2; the D gene lacks a confident call. The material sequenced was naive CD8+ T cells sorted from blood. The cell subset or site label of this sample denotes: CD45RA+CCR7+. The nucleotides are TGTGCCAGCAGCTTTGGTGGTTCGGACTATGGCTACACCTTC. Its product reads: CASSFGGSDYGYTF.